The present entry profiles one T cell receptor beta chain with its context. A junction end diverges from the germline sequence, so it may reflect a read error. The CDR3 is 18 residues long. Germline values: CDR1 SGHAT, CDR2 FQNNGV. This sample is drawn from a study of tumor-infiltrating lymphocytes in primary liver carcinoma. Starting material for RNA and DNA co-extraction consisted of roughly 19-30 mg of unsorted bulk tissue. A constant-region primer primed TCR beta cDNA synthesis from roughly 500 ng of total RNA. Three nested multiplex PCR rounds of slightly modified ARM-PCR generated TCR beta libraries. The opening two PCR rounds, approximately 10 cycles each, paired TRBV1-TRBV30 forward primers with a C-beta reverse primer. In TCRdb, the multiplex PCR reads were re-called with MiXCR into one record per CDR3 protein. The sample includes about 74,000 distinct CDR3 sequences, 60% to 80% of them seen just once.

The sequenced sample consisted of liver tumor tissue from sampling region 4. The subset here: tumor region T4, right-lateral pole. The rearrangement joins TRBV11-2 to TRBJ2-6, with 9 bases aligning to TRBD1. The TCR was taken from a man in his forties with primary liver carcinoma and hepatitis B virus infection. The CDR3 region has the DNA TGTGCCAGCAACTTAAGACAGGGGGGCCCATCTGGGGCCGACGTCCTGTCTTTC. This gives the protein CASNLRQGGPSGADVLSF.